Reported below is one TCR beta chain. The antigen is unknown. The CDR3 runs to 13 residues. Per germline, CDR1 MNHEY and CDR2 SVGAGI. V lost 4 bases, J lost 13 bases, and 17 bases lay in between. This specimen belongs to a study of cytomegalovirus exposure and HLA in healthy donors. Study-level points and caveats: The study dropped some indistinguishable V segments, TRBV6-2 and TRBV6-3 among them. Later examination showed HLA-associated TCR beta chains had greater clonal expansion than equally common others.

The PCR was carried out with 60 Vbeta primers and 13 Jbeta primers. In the original workflow: Roughly 11 million shared chains were among the roughly 80 million unique TCR beta chains that a later analysis counted. Using immunoSEQ multiplex PCR, the repertoire was profiled, and TCRdb retains in-frame clones only, with some absent. V and J calls and clone size are copied from that table; D and trimming were computed from the DNA. The sample yields approximately 150,000 clones, more than 60% seen once. This sequence was found in a man aged 35-49 years in good health and CMV-seropositive. The V call is TRBV6-5, the J call TRBJ2-4; weak D call: TRBD2 (6 bases). Material for sequencing was PBMCs. In nucleotides, the CDR3 is TGTGCCAGCAGTTCTGGGGGACTGCCAACGCAGTACTTC. Its translation: CASSSGGLPTQYF.